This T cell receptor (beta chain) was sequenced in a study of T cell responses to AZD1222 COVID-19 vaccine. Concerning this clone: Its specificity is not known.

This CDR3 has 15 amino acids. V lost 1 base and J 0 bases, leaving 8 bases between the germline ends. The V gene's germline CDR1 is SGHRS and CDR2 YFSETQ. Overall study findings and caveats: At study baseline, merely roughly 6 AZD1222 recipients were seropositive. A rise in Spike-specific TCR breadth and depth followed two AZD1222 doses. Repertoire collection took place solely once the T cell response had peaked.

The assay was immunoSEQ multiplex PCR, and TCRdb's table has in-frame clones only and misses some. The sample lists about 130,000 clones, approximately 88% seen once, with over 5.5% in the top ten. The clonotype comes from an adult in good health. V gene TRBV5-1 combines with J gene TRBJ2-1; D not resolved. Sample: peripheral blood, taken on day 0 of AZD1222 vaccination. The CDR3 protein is CASSLLRSSYNEQFF. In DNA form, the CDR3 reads TGCGCCAGCAGCTTGTTGCGGAGCTCCTACAATGAGCAGTTCTTC.